These T cell receptor beta chains were read from a single sample in a study of OX40 agonist ivuxolimab in advanced cancers. Using immunoSEQ multiplex PCR, the repertoire was profiled, and TCRdb retains in-frame clones only, with some absent. The table includes roughly 80,000 clones, about 82% detected once. Source: CD4+ or CD8+ T cells sorted from blood, taken in a trial of the OX40 agonist ivuxolimab. The receptors were gathered from an adult with an advanced solid tumor such as melanoma, head and neck, liver or kidney cancer. Both conserved end residues are part of each CDR3. D genes are given only for firm matches. Some rows mark clone size as missing; the rest say once, few, many or name a class of expanded clone.

size	D	J	V	DNA	CDR3
.	TRBD1	TRBJ1-3	TRBV7-2	TGTGCCAGCAGCCCCGGGACAGGGTCAGGAAACACCATATATTTT	CASSPGTGSGNTIYF
.	.	TRBJ2-7	TRBV7-6	TGTGCCAGCAGCCTCGAACCAGACAGACCCCAGTACTTC	CASSLEPDRPQYF
.	.	TRBJ2-1	TRBV11-3	TGTGCCAGCCTGAGCCGGGAAAACCGGTTCTTC	CASLSRENRFF
.	TRBD1	TRBJ1-1	TRBV7-9	TGTGCCAGCAGCTTCCAGGGGGCGAACACTGAAGCTTTCTTT	CASSFQGANTEAFF
.	TRBD1	TRBJ2-7	TRBV5-1	TGCGCCAGCTCCTCCGGGGGACAGGGGGCGTACGAGCAGTACTTC	CASSSGGQGAYEQYF
.	.	TRBJ2-2	TRBV7-2	TGTGCCAGCAGCTGGGGCGGGGATAACACCGGGGAGCTGTTTTTT	CASSWGGDNTGELFF
few	.	TRBJ1-5	TRBV30	TGTGCCTGGAGTGGGACACTCAGGGGCCAGCCCCAGCATTTT	CAWSGTLRGQPQHF
.	TRBD2	TRBJ2-1	TRBV19	TGTGCCAGTAGTCCACGACCCCTTACCCCAGCGGGGGGGCCCTACAATGAGCAGTTCTTC	CASSPRPLTPAGGPYNEQFF
.	TRBD2	TRBJ2-1	TRBV7-3	TGTGCCAGCAGCTTCCGGACTAGCGGGGGTGATGAGCAGTTCTTC	CASSFRTSGGDEQFF
.	.	TRBJ1-5	TRBV19	TGTGCCAGTAGAGTAGGAGTGAATAGCAATCAGCCCCAGCATTTT	CASRVGVNSNQPQHF
.	.	TRBJ1-3	TRBV2	TGTGCCAGCAGTGTTACCAGGGCTGGAAACACCATATATTTT	CASSVTRAGNTIYF
.	TRBD2	TRBJ2-7	TRBV18	TGTGCCAGCTCAACTAGAGCGGGGGGGCTTGCCGAGCAGTACTTC	CASSTRAGGLAEQYF
.	TRBD1	TRBJ2-1	TRBV11-2	TGTGCCAGCAGCTCGTCAACCCTGGACAGGGCCAATGAGCAGTTCTTC	CASSSSTLDRANEQFF
.	.	TRBJ1-3	TRBV7-2	TGTGCCAGCAGCTTAGACGGAAACACCATATATTTT	CASSLDGNTIYF
.	.	TRBJ2-7	TRBV7-2	TGTGCCAGCAGCTTATTGGGGCGCGAAGGGGAGCAGTACTTC	CASSLLGREGEQYF
.	TRBD1	TRBJ2-7	TRBV30	TGTGCCCTAAGTTTGACAGGGTACGAGCAGTACTTC	CALSLTGYEQYF
.	TRBD1	TRBJ2-7	TRBV6-6	TGTGCCAGCAGTGGCTCCGGGACAGCTTCGAACGAGCAGTACTTC	CASSGSGTASNEQYF
.	.	TRBJ1-3	TRBV7-2	TGTGCCAGCAGCCGCTCGAACCAGGGACTCAGCTCTGGAAACACCATATATTTT	CASSRSNQGLSSGNTIYF
.	.	TRBJ1-2	TRBV30	TGTGCCTGGAAACACAGAAATTATAACTATGGCTACACCTTC	CAWKHRNYNYGYTF
once	.	TRBJ1-1	TRBV9	TGTGCCAGCAGCGTAGAACTGACGAACACTGAAGCTTTCTTT	CASSVELTNTEAFF
.	TRBD1	TRBJ1-2	TRBV7-8	TGTGCCAGCAGCCCAAGTGGGACAGGGAACTATGGCTACACCTTC	CASSPSGTGNYGYTF
.	.	TRBJ1-3	TRBV5-1	TGCGCCAGCAGCTTGGTTCCCCTCAGCTCTGGAAACACCATATATTTT	CASSLVPLSSGNTIYF
.	.	TRBJ2-1	TRBV6-6	TGTGCCAGCAGTTACCCCATTTCTAGCGATGAGCAGTTCTTC	CASSYPISSDEQFF
.	.	TRBJ2-5	TRBV18	TGTGCCAGCTCACCACCCGGGGGCACGGAGACCCAGTACTTC	CASSPPGGTETQYF
once	.	TRBJ1-5	TRBV6-5	TGTGCCAGCAGTTACTCTGATCAGCCCCAGCATTTT	CASSYSDQPQHF
.	TRBD1	TRBJ1-5	TRBV7-9	TGTGCCAGCAGCTTAGTGCGCACAGGGGTCGCCAACAATCAGCCCCAGCATTTT	CASSLVRTGVANNQPQHF
.	.	TRBJ1-2	TRBV6-6	TGTGCCAGCAGCCCCGTTTATGGCTACACCTTC	CASSPVYGYTF
.	.	TRBJ1-1	TRBV6-5	TGTGCCAGCAGTTACTCCGGGCCCCGCACTGAAGCTTTCTTT	CASSYSGPRTEAFF
.	TRBD1	TRBJ1-1	TRBV5-1	TGCGCCAGCAGCTGGGACAGCTACACTGAAGCTTTCTTT	CASSWDSYTEAFF
few	.	TRBJ2-3	TRBV4-3	TGCGCCAGCAGTCGGGAAGGGTACACAGATACGCAGTATTTT	CASSREGYTDTQYF
.	TRBD1	TRBJ1-3	TRBV5-4	TGTGCCAGCAGCGACAGGGGGGCAGGAAACACCATATATTTT	CASSDRGAGNTIYF
.	.	TRBJ2-1	TRBV6-5	TGTGCCAGCAGCCCCAGGGGTTGGGGCAATGAGCAGTTCTTC	CASSPRGWGNEQFF
.	TRBD2	TRBJ2-1	TRBV7-9	TGTGCCAGCAGCCCCGGGACTAGCGCTTACAATGAGCAGTTCTTC	CASSPGTSAYNEQFF
.	.	TRBJ1-1	TRBV18	TGTGCCAGCTCACAGACATCCAACATGGTGGGGGACACTGAAGCTTTCTTT	CASSQTSNMVGDTEAFF
.	.	TRBJ2-7	TRBV7-8	TGTGCCAGCAGCTTAGAAGGGCAGGGGATTAATCCTTACGAGCAGTACTTC	CASSLEGQGINPYEQYF
.	.	TRBJ2-7	TRBV7-2	TGTGCCAGCAGCCCTGACCAGGCCCTGCAGCAGTACTTC	CASSPDQALQQYF
.	TRBD2	TRBJ2-3	TRBV5-6	TGTGCCAGCAGCTTGCTAGCGGGGGCCACAGATACGCAGTATTTT	CASSLLAGATDTQYF
.	TRBD1	TRBJ2-6	TRBV5-4	TGTGCCAGCAGCGGCATGGGGGACAGGGGTTCCGGGGCCAACGTCCTGACTTTC	CASSGMGDRGSGANVLTF
.	.	TRBJ1-1	TRBV6-5	TGTGCCAGCAGTTCCTGGACCCCGACGACTGAAGCTTTCTTT	CASSSWTPTTEAFF